The 12 T cell receptor beta chains below come from one sample, sequenced in a study of shared clonotypes between healthy human individuals. CD45RO-negative CD8 cells positively selected for CCR7 made up the naive population, which excluded terminally differentiated effector memory CD45RA+ cells. Assay used: immunoSEQ multiplex PCR; TCRdb lists only in-frame clones, some missing. The profile shows about 2 million clones, about 94% of them singletons. The sequenced sample was naive CD8+ T cells sorted from blood. These receptors were collected from a man between 18 and 29 years old in good health.

The J gene is TRBJ2-7, the V gene TRBV4-1; D call uncertain. This CDR3 contains 12 residues. Looked up from germline, CDR1 is MGHRA and CDR2 is YSYEKL. V was pared by 0 bases and J by 6 bases, with 6 bases between. Here the CDR3 reads CASSQDFVEQYF. The CDR3 DNA reads TGCGCCAGCAGCCAAGATTTTGTCGAGCAGTACTTC.

This clone was seen just once. V and J are TRBV6-6 and TRBJ2-1; 8 nucleotides agree with TRBD2. The germline V gene encodes CDR1 MNHNY and CDR2 SVGAGI (reference sequence). J gave up 4 bases and V 7 bases, and 6 bases lay outside the gene matches. This CDR3 has 14 residues. The CDR3 DNA is TGTGCCAGCACCGTAGCGGGGACTTACAATGAGCAGTTCTTC. This sequence encodes CASTVAGTYNEQFF.

The V and J genes are TRBV25-1 and TRBJ1-1, with no clear D. Trimming took 2 bases from V and 1 from J, leaving 11 bases between them. Per germline, CDR1 MGHDK and CDR2 SYGVNS. CDR3 length: 15 amino acids. The CDR3 loop reads CASSEEDRGNTEAFF. The CDR3, as DNA: TGTGCCAGCAGTGAAGAGGACCGGGGGAACACTGAAGCTTTCTTT. The full variable domain, rest sourced from reference TRBV25-1 and TRBJ1-1, is EADIYQTPRYLVIGTGKKITLECSQTMGHDKMYWYQQDPGMELHLIHYSYGVNSTEKGDLSSESTVSRIRTEHFPLTLESARPSHTSQYLCASSEEDRGNTEAFFGQGTRLTVV.

This chain joins TRBV7-9 and TRBJ1-2, with 9 bases that match TRBD1. The CDR3 is 15 residues long. J gave up 6 bases and V 4 bases, and 9 bases lay outside the gene matches. The germline CDR1 and CDR2 sequences are SEHNR and FQNEAQ (reference sequence). CDR3 loop: CASSSPGQGHDGYTF. DNA of the CDR3: TGTGCCAGCAGCTCACCGGGACAGGGACATGATGGCTACACCTTC.

The gene calls are TRBV6-1 and TRBJ2-5, with 11 positions matching TRBD1. The CDR3 length is 14 residues. Germline assignment: CDR1 MNHNS and CDR2 SASEGT. Trimming removed 5 bases from V and 3 bases from J; junction bases left unmatched: 2. Here the CDR3 reads CASSSGQGEETQYF. The CDR3 DNA sequence: TGTGCCAGCAGTTCGGGACAGGGGGAAGAGACCCAGTACTTC.

The gene calls are TRBV7-6 and TRBJ2-7; 8 nucleotides align to TRBD1. V was clipped by 5 bases and J by 2 bases; unmatched bases: 8. The CDR3 has 15 amino acids. Per germline, CDR1 SGHVS and CDR2 FNYEAQ. The CDR3 DNA follows: TGTGCCAGCAGCCCTAAGACAGGGGTCGCCTACGAGCAGTACTTC. Residues: CASSPKTGVAYEQYF.

This clone was seen a single time. The sample has other DNA sequences that encode this CDR3 too. This chain links TRBV6-5 with TRBJ2-1; no clear D. Trimming shortened V by 0 bases and J by 7 bases, and 4 bases separated the two germline ends. CDR1 and CDR2 from the germline V gene are MNHEY and SVGAGI. The length of the CDR3 is 12 residues. The CDR3 nucleotides read TGTGCCAGCAGTTACTCAGGGAATGAGCAGTTCTTC. Translated: CASSYSGNEQFF.

V gene TRBV19 combines with J gene TRBJ1-1, with D unclear. Germline-derived CDR1 and CDR2 are LNHDA and SQIVND (reference sequence). Trimming stripped 1 base from V and 8 bases from J, with 11 bases between. This CDR3 is 13 amino acids long. The CDR3 reads CASSIGHTAEAFF. CDR3 coding DNA: TGTGCCAGTAGTATAGGCCACACCGCCGAAGCTTTCTTT. The entire variable domain, with the rest obtained from reference TRBV19 and TRBJ1-1, is as follows: DGGITQSPKYLFRKEGQNVTLSCEQNLNHDAMYWYRQDPGQGLRLIYYSQIVNDFQKGDIAEGYSVSREKKESFPLTVTSAQKNPTAFYLCASSIGHTAEAFFGQGTRLTVV.

The CDR3 reads CASSQGDRVNTEAFF. In nucleotides, the CDR3 is TGCGCCAGCAGCCAAGGGGACAGGGTGAACACTGAAGCTTTCTTT. The chain carries TRBV4-3 and TRBJ1-1, with TRBD1 matching over 9 bases. V lost 1 base, J lost 0 bases, and 0 bases stayed unmatched. Per the germline V gene, CDR1 is LGHNA and CDR2 is YSLEER. The CDR3 is made up of 15 amino acids.

In regard to this clone: Other DNA sequences in the sample encode the same CDR3. The genes are TRBV7-9 and TRBJ2-3; the D is unclear. V lost 4 bases, J lost 3 bases, and 5 bases lay in between. Germline V gene sequence: CDR1 SEHNR, CDR2 FQNEAQ (reference sequence). The CDR3 spans 12 residues. CDR3 nucleotides: TGTGCCAGCAGCTCTCATACAGATACGCAGTATTTT. The encoded protein is CASSSHTDTQYF.

The rearrangement joins TRBV10-2 to TRBJ1-2; D call uncertain. V was cut by 7 bases and J by 3 bases, with 18 bases left in between. Per the germline V gene, CDR1 is WSHSY and CDR2 is SAAADI. CDR3 length: 15 residues. In nucleotides, the CDR3 is TGCGCCAGCACCGAGGGCGGGTGGCCTTACTATGGCTACACCTTC. Protein product: CASTEGGWPYYGYTF.

CDR3 DNA: TGTGCCAGCAGCAACAGGGAATCCTACAATGAGCAGTTCTTC. Translating gives CASSNRESYNEQFF. The rearrangement joins TRBV7-9 to TRBJ2-1; D is perhaps TRBD1 (6 bases). V lost 5 bases and J lost 1, with 9 bases in between. CDR3 size: 14 residues. Germline CDR1 and CDR2: SEHNR and FQNEAQ (reference sequence).